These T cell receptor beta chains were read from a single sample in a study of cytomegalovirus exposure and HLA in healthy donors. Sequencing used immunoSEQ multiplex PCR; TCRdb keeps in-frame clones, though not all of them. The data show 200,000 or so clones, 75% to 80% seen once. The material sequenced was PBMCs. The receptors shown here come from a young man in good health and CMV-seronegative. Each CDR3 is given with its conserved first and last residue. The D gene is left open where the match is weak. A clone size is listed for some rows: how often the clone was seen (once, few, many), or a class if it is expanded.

TGTGCCAGCAGCCGCGGGGGGACTAGCACAGATACGCAGTATTTT | CASSRGGTSTDTQYF | TRBD2 | TRBV7-2 | - | TRBJ2-3
TGTGCCAGCAGCTTAGAAGGCGTGGGGACAACTAACCAAGAGACCCAGTACTTC | CASSLEGVGTTNQETQYF | - | TRBV11-2 | once | TRBJ2-5
TGTGCCAGCAGCGGATCAGGGGGACGTGGGGCCAACGTCCTGACTTTC | CASSGSGGRGANVLTF | TRBD1 | TRBV7-6 | few | TRBJ2-6
TGTGCCAGCAGTTACAGGGGGTCCTCCTACGAGCAGTACTTC | CASSYRGSSYEQYF | TRBD1 | TRBV27 | few | TRBJ2-7
TGTGCCAGCAGTACGACAGGGGTTTCGGATCAGCCCCAGCATTTT | CASSTTGVSDQPQHF | TRBD1 | TRBV6-5 | once | TRBJ1-5
TGTGCCAGCAGCCCCCCTGGTAGGGGAACTGAAGCTTTCTTT | CASSPPGRGTEAFF | - | TRBV4-2 | - | TRBJ1-1
TGTGCCAGCTCACCACCTAGGACAGGCCCGGTGTCTGAAGCTTTCTTT | CASSPPRTGPVSEAFF | TRBD1 | TRBV18 | - | TRBJ1-1
TGTGCCAGCAGCCCGACAGGGGTTACCTACGAGCAGTACTTC | CASSPTGVTYEQYF | TRBD1 | TRBV28 | - | TRBJ2-7
TGTGCCAGCAGCTTGGGGCTAATACTCTCCGGGGAGCTGTTTTTT | CASSLGLILSGELFF | - | TRBV7-2 | - | TRBJ2-2
TGTGCCAGCAGCTTGCGGGGGCCCGGAAACACCATATATTTT | CASSLRGPGNTIYF | - | TRBV7-6 | - | TRBJ1-3
TGTGCCAGCAGCTTGTATGACACTGAAGCTTTCTTT | CASSLYDTEAFF | - | TRBV5-8 | - | TRBJ1-1
TGTGCCAGCAGCCCCGGACTAGCGGTGGAGACCCAGTACTTC | CASSPGLAVETQYF | TRBD2 | TRBV7-2 | - | TRBJ2-5
TGTGCCACCAGCAGAGCCCTCCTACTAGCGGAAAAAGAGACCCAGTACTTC | CATSRALLLAEKETQYF | TRBD2 | TRBV15 | - | TRBJ2-5
TGTGCAGCGAAGGACAGGGGGGACAACGAGCAGTACTTC | CAAKDRGDNEQYF | TRBD1 | TRBV6-6 | - | TRBJ2-7
TGCGCCAGCAGCCAAGATCCTTCCGCGGGGGGATTCTCCTACAATGAGCAGTTCTTC | CASSQDPSAGGFSYNEQFF | TRBD2 | TRBV4-1 | few | TRBJ2-1
TGTGCCATCGGAGGAGAGACCCAGTACTTC | CAIGGETQYF | - | TRBV10-3 | - | TRBJ2-5
TGCGCCAGCAGGGAGGCAGTCTCCCCTGATGGCTACACCTTC | CASREAVSPDGYTF | - | TRBV5-1 | - | TRBJ1-2
TGTGCCAGCAGTTGGTTGGCTAGCGGGAGGCCCTTTCAAGAGACCCAGTACTTC | CASSWLASGRPFQETQYF | TRBD2 | TRBV28 | - | TRBJ2-5
TGTGCCAGCAGCTTAGCGCAAGCGGGTGATACGCAGTATTTT | CASSLAQAGDTQYF | - | TRBV11-1 | - | TRBJ2-3
TGTGCCACCAGCAGAGACCACACAGATACGCAGTATTTT | CATSRDHTDTQYF | - | TRBV15 | - | TRBJ2-3
TGTGCCAGCAGCTTCCCGCGGGAGGGCTCCTACGAGCAGTACTTC | CASSFPREGSYEQYF | TRBD2 | TRBV13 | - | TRBJ2-7
TGCGCCAGCAGCCAAGATTTCAGGGGTCTTGGAAACACCATATATTTT | CASSQDFRGLGNTIYF | - | TRBV4-3 | - | TRBJ1-3
TGTGCCTGGAGTGTTGGGGGGTGGGCCGGGGAGCTGTTTTTT | CAWSVGGWAGELFF | - | TRBV30 | - | TRBJ2-2
TGTGCTAGTGAAGGCGCGGGTGGAGAGCAGTATTTT | CASEGAGGEQYF | - | TRBV12-5 | - | TRBJ2-3
TGTGCCAGCAGCCAAGGAATGGCTAGCGGTCACCAACCCTCTCCGGGGGAGACCCAGTACTTC | CASSQGMASGHQPSPGETQYF | TRBD2 | TRBV4-2 | - | TRBJ2-5
TGTGCCAGCAGTTACAACCCGGGGTCGGGTGGCTACACCTTC | CASSYNPGSGGYTF | - | TRBV6-6 | few | TRBJ1-2
TGTGCCAGCAGCTTTACGGGCGGGGGAAATGAGCAGTTCTTC | CASSFTGGGNEQFF | TRBD2 | TRBV11-3 | - | TRBJ2-1
TGTGCCAGCGATTCTGGACTCATCACAGATACGCAGTATTTT | CASDSGLITDTQYF | - | TRBV2 | few | TRBJ2-3
TGTGCCTGGAGTGTAGGAAGAGGACAGATAGATAATCAGCCCCAGCATTTT | CAWSVGRGQIDNQPQHF | - | TRBV30 | - | TRBJ1-5
TGTGCCATCAGTGAGTCGAGTGCGGGGCGCAATCAGCCCCAGCATTTT | CAISESSAGRNQPQHF | - | TRBV10-3 | - | TRBJ1-5
TGTGCCAGCAGCTTAGCGCGGGGGGTAGGAAATGAGCAGTTCTTC | CASSLARGVGNEQFF | TRBD2 | TRBV7-3 | - | TRBJ2-1
TGTGCCAGCAGGTTTACATCTTATAATTCACCCCTCCACTTT | CASRFTSYNSPLHF | - | TRBV27 | - | TRBJ1-6
TGTGCCAGTAGTATAGGGGACACTCCGAACACCGGGGAGCTGTTTTTT | CASSIGDTPNTGELFF | - | TRBV19 | - | TRBJ2-2
TGCGCCAGCAGCCAATTAACCGGGACAGAGAGCACAGATACGCAGTATTTT | CASSQLTGTESTDTQYF | TRBD1 | TRBV4-3 | - | TRBJ2-3
TGTGCCAGCAGCTTCAACGGGTATGGCTACACCTTC | CASSFNGYGYTF | - | TRBV7-9 | once | TRBJ1-2
TGTGCCAGCAGTTACTGGGACACTAAAGCACCCCTCCACTTT | CASSYWDTKAPLHF | - | TRBV6-5 | - | TRBJ1-6
TGTGCCAGCTCAGAGACAGGTGGCAATCAGCCCCAGCATTTT | CASSETGGNQPQHF | - | TRBV18 | - | TRBJ1-5
TGTGCCAGCAGCCCATACTGGGGCGGGGGCACAGATACGCAGTATTTT | CASSPYWGGGTDTQYF | - | TRBV11-2 | - | TRBJ2-3
TGTGCCAGCAGTGACAGGTACAATGAGCAGTTCTTC | CASSDRYNEQFF | - | TRBV11-3 | - | TRBJ2-1
TGCGCCAGCAGCCGACAGATGAACACTGAAGCTTTCTTT | CASSRQMNTEAFF | - | TRBV4-3 | - | TRBJ1-1